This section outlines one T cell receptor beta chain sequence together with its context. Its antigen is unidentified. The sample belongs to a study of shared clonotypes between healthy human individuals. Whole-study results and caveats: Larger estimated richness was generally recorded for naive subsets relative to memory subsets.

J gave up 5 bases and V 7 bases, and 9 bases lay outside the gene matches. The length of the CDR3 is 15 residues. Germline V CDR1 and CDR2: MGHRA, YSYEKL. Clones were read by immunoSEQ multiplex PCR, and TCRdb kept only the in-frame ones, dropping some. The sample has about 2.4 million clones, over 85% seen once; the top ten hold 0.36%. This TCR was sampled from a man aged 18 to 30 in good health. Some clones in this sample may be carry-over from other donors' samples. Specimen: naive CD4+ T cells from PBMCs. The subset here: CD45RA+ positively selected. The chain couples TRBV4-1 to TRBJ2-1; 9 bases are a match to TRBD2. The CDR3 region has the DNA TGCGCCAGCACCGGCGGGGCTAGCGGGAACAATGAGCAGTTCTTC. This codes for CASTGGASGNNEQFF.